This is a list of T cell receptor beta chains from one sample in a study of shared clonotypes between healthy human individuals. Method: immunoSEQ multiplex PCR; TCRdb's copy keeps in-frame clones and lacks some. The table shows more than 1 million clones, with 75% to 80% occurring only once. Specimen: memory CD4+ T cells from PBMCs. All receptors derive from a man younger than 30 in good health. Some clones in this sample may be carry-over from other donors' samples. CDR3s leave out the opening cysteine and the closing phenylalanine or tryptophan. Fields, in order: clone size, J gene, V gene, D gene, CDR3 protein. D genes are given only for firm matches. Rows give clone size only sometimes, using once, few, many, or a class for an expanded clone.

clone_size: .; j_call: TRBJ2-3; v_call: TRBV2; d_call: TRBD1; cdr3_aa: ASSFNRGPTDTQY
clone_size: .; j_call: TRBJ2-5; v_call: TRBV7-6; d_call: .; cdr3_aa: ASSLAQGQETQY
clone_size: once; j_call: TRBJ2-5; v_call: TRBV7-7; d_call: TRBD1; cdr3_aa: ASSRSTTGNAQY
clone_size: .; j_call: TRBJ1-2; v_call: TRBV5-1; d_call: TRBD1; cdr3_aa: ASSNRTQGYGYT
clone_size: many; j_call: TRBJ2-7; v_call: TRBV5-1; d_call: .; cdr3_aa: ASSLLNQQY
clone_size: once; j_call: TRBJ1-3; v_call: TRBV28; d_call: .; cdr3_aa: ASSPDVARNTIY
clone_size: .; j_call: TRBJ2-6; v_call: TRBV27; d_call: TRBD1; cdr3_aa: ASSDGQGKHGANVLT
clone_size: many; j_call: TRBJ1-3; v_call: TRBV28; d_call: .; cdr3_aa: ASSSGGPGNTIY
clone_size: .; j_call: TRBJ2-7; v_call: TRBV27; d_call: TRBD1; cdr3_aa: ASSLPLSSRQGIRNEQY
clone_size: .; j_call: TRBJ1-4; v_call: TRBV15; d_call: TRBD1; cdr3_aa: ATSRNYLGTGDEKLF
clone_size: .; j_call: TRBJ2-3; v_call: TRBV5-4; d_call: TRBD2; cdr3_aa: ATHASGSTDTQY
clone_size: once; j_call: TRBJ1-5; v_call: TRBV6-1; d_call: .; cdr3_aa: ASSEAWWSNQPQH
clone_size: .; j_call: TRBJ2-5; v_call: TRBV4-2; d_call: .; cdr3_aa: ASSQGRGGGETQY
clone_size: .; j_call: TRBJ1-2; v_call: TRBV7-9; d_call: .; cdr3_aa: ASSLAGGAHGYT
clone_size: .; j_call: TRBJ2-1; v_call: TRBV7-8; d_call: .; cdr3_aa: ASYASYNEQF
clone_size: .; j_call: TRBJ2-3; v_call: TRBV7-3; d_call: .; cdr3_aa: ASSLSRQSTDTQY
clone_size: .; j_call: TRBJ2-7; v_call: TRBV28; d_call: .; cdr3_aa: ASSFSLESKPYEQY
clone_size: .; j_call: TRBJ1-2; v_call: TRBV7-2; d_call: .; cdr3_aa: ASSFGSGYT
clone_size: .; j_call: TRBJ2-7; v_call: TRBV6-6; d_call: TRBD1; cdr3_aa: ASRYGTGDYEQY
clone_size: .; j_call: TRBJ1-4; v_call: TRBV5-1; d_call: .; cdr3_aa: ASSLGSTNEKLF
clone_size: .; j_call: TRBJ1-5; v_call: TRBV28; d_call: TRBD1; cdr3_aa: ASSSPRGRQPQH
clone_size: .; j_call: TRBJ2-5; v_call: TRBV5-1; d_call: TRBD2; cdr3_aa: ASSVVAGQETQY
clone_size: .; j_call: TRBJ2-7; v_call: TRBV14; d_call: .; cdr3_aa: ASSSFRDAYYEQY
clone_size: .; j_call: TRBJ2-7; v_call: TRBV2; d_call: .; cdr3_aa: ASSYDGNYEQY
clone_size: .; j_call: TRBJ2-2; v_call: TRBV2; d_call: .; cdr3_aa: ASSEISLPGGELF
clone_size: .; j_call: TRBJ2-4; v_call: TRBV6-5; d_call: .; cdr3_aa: ASSPGGGIQY